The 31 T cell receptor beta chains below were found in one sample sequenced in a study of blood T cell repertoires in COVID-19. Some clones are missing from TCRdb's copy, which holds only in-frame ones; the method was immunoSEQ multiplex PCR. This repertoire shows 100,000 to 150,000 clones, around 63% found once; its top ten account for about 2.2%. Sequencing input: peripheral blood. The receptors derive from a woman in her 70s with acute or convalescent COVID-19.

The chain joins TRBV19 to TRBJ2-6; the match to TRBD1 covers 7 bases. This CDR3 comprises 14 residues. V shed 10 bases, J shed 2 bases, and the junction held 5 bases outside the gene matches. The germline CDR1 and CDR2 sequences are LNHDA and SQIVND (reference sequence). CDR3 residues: CATSTGTGANVLTF. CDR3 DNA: TGTGCCACTTCGACAGGGACTGGGGCCAACGTCCTGACTTTC.

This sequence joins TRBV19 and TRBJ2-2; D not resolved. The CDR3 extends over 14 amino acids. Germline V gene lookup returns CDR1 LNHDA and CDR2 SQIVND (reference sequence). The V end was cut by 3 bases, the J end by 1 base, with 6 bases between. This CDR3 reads CASSISLNTGELFF. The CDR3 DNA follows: TGTGCCAGTAGTATCTCTCTGAACACCGGGGAGCTGTTTTTT.

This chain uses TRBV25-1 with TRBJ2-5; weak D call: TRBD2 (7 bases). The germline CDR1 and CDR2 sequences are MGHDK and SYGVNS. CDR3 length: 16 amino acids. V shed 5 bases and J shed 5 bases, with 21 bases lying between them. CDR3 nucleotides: TGTGCCAGCAGTCCGGGGGGCCAGGGGACTGGGGAGACCCAGTACTTC. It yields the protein CASSPGGQGTGETQYF.

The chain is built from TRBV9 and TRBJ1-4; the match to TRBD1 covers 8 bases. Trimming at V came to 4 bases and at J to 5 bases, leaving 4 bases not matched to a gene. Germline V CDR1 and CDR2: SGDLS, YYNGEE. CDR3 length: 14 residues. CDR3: CASSIRDRNEKLFF. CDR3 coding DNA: TGTGCCAGCAGCATCAGGGACAGGAATGAAAAACTGTTTTTT.

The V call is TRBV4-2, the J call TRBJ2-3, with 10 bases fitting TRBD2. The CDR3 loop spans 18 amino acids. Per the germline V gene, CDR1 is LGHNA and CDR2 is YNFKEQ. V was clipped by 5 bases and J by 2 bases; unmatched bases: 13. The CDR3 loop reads CASSSRLAGGGNTDTQYF. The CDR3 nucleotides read TGTGCCAGCAGCTCCCGACTAGCGGGCGGGGGGAACACAGATACGCAGTATTTT.

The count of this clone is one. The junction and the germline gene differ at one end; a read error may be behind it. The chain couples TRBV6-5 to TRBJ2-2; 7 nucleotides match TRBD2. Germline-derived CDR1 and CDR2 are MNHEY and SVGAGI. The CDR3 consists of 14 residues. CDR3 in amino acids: CAISRGANTGELFF. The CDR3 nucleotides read TGTGCCATCAGTCGGGGGGCGAACACCGGGGAGCTGTTTTTT.

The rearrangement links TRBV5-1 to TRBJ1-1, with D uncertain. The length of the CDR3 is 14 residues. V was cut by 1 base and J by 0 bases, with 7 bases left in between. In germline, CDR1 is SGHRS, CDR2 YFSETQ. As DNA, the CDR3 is TGCGCCAGCAGCTTGTTGTACATGAACACTGAAGCTTTCTTT. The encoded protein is CASSLLYMNTEAFF.

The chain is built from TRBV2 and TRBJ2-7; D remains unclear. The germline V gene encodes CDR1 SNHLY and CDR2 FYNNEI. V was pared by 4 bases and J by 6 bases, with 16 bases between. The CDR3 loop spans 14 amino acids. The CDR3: CASSARWSTIEQYF. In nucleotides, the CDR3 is TGTGCCAGCAGTGCGCGGTGGTCCACCATCGAGCAGTACTTC.

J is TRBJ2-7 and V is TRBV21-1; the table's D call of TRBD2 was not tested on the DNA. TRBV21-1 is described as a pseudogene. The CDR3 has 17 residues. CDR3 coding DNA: TGTGCCAGCAGCAAAGGCCGTTCTGAGGCGGGAGTTTACGAGCAGTACTTC. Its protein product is CASSKGRSEAGVYEQYF.

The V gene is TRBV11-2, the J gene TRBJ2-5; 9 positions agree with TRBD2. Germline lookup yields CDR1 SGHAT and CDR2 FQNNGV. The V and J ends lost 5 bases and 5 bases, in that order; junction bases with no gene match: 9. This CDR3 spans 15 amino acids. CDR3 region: CASSASSGIYETQYF. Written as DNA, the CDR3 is TGTGCCAGCAGCGCCTCTAGCGGGATTTATGAGACCCAGTACTTC.

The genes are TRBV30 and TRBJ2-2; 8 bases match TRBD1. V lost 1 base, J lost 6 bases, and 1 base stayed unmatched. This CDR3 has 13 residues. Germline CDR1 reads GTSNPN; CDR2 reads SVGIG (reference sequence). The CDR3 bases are TGTGCCTGGAGTGGCAGGGGGCCCGGGGAGCTGTTTTTT. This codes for CAWSGRGPGELFF. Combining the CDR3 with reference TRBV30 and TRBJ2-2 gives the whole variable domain SQTIHQWPATLVQPVGSPLSLECTVEGTSNPNLYWYRQAAGRGLQLLFYSVGIGQISSEVPQNLSASRPQDRQFILSSKKLLLSDSGFYLCAWSGRGPGELFFGEGSRLTVL.

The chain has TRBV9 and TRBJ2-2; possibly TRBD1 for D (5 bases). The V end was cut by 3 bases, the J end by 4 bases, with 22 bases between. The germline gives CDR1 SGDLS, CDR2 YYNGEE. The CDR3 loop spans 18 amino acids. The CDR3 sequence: CASSAPLGSQGGTGELFF. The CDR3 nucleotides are TGTGCCAGCAGCGCACCCTTAGGGTCGCAGGGCGGCACCGGGGAGCTGTTTTTT.

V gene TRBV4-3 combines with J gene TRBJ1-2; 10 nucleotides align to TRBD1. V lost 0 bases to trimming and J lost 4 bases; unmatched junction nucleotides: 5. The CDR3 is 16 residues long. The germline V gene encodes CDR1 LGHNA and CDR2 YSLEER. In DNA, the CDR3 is TGCGCCAGCAGCCAAGACGAGACAGGGGGCTTCTATGGCTACACCTTC. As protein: CASSQDETGGFYGYTF.

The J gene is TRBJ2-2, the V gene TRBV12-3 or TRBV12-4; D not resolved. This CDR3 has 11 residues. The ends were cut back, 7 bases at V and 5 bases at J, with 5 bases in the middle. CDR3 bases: TGTGCCAGCACCCATACCGGGGAGCTGTTTTTT. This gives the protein CASTHTGELFF.

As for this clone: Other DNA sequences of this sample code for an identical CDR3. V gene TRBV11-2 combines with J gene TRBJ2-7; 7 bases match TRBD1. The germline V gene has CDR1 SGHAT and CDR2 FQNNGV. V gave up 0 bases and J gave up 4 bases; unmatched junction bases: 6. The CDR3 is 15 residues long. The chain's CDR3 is CASSLDLGQPYEQYF. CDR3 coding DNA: TGTGCCAGCAGCTTAGATTTGGGACAGCCTTACGAGCAGTACTTC.

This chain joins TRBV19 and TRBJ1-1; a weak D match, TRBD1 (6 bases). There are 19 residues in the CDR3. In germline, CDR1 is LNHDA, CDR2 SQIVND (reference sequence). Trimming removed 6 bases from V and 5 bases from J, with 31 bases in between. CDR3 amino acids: CASSNTGSRGRGGGTEAFF. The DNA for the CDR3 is TGTGCCAGTAGCAACACGGGCTCGCGGGGCAGGGGAGGGGGAACTGAAGCTTTCTTT.

The CDR3 DNA reads as TGCGCCTGCGGTAAAGGGACAGGGGGGCCCCGGGCCACTTTCAATGAGCAGTTCTTC. Protein sequence: CACGKGTGGPRATFNEQFF. The chain employs TRBV10-2 and TRBJ2-1; 11 bases fit TRBD1. The CDR3 spans 19 residues. Germline loops: CDR1 WSHSY, CDR2 SAAADI. V trimming: 11 bases; J trimming: 6 bases; junction bases outside the gene matches: 24.

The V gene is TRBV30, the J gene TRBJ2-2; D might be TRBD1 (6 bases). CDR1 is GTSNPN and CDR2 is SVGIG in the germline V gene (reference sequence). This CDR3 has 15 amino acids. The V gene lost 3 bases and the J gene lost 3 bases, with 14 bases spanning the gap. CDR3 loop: CAWSPGQGYTGELFF. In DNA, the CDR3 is TGTGCCTGGAGCCCCGGGCAGGGGTACACCGGGGAGCTGTTTTTT.

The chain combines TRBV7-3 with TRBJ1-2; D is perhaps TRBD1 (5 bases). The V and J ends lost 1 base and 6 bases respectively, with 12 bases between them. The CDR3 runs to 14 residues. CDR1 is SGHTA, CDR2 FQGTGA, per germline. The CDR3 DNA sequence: TGTGCCAGCAGCTTAAGTGGGGCTCGAGATGGCTACACCTTC. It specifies CASSLSGARDGYTF.

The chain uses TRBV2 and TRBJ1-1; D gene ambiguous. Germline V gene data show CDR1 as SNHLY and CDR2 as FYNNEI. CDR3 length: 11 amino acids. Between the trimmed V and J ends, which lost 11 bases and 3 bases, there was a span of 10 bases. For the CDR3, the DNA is TGTGCCGGTGGTGGAGACACTGAAGCTTTCTTT. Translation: CAGGGDTEAFF.

The CDR3 DNA reads as TGTGCCAGCTCACCGAGGGGGGACAGGTCAGATACGCAGTATTTT. Translation: CASSPRGDRSDTQYF. The V and J genes are TRBV18 and TRBJ2-3, with 8 positions matching TRBD1. The germline V gene has CDR1 KGHSH and CDR2 LQKENI. Trimming at V came to 3 bases and at J to 4 bases, leaving 6 bases not matched to a gene. This CDR3 region has 15 residues.

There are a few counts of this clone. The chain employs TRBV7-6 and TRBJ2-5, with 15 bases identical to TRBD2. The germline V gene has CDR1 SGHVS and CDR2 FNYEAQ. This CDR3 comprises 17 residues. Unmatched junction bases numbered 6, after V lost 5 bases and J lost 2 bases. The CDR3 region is CASSPGLAGGGQETQYF. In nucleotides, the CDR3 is TGTGCCAGCAGCCCGGGACTAGCGGGGGGCGGACAAGAGACCCAGTACTTC.

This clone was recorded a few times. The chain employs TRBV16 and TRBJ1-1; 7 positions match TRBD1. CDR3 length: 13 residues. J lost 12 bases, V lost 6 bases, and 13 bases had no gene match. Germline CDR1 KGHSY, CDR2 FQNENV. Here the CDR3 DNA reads TGTGCCAGCAGACGACAGGGCTCCCAAGAATCTTTCTTT. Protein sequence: CASRRQGSQESFF.

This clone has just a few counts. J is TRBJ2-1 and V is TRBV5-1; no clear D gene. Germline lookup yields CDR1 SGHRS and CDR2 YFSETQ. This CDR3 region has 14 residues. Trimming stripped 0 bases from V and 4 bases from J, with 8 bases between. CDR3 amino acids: CASSLEAAYNEQFF. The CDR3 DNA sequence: TGCGCCAGCAGCTTGGAGGCGGCTTACAATGAGCAGTTCTTC.

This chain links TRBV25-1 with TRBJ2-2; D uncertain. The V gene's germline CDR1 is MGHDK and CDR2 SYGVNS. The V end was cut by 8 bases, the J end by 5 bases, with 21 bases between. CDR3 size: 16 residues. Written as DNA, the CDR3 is TGTGCCAGCTCCCCTTTGACTTTCGTCGGGACCGGGGAGCTGTTTTTT. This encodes CASSPLTFVGTGELFF.

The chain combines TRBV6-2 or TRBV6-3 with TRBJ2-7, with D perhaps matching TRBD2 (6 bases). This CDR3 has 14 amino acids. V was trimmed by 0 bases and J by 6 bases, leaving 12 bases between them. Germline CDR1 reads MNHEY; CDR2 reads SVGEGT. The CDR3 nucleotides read TGTGCCAGCAGTTACTCGGTGGGGGGTGCCGAGCAGTACTTC. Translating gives CASSYSVGGAEQYF.

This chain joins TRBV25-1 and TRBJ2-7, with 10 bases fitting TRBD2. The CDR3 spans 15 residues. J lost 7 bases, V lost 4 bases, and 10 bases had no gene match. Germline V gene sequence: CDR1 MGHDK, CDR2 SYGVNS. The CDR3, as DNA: TGTGCCAGCAGTGGCGGGGCTAGCGGGGGTCGGGAGCAGTACTTC. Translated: CASSGGASGGREQYF.

The CDR3 DNA sequence: TGTGCCAGTACAGGGAGGAGCATCACTGAAGCTTTCTTT. The encoded protein is CASTGRSITEAFF. The V and J genes are TRBV19 and TRBJ1-1; possible D gene TRBD1, 5 bases. This CDR3 comprises 13 residues. Germline V lookup: CDR1 LNHDA, CDR2 SQIVND (reference sequence). Between the trimmed V and J ends, which lost 7 bases and 4 bases, there was a span of 13 bases.

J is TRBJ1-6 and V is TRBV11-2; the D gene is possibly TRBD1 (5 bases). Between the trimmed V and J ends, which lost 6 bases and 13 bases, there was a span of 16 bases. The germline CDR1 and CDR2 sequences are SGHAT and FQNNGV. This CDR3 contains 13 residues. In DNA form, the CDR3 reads TGTGCCAGCAGTTCCGGGACTGCTTCCCCCCTCCACTTT. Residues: CASSSGTASPLHF.

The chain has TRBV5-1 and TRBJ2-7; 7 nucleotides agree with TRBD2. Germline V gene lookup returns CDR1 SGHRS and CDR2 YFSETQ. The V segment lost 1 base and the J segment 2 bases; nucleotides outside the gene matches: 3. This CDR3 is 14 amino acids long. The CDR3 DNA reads TGCGCCAGCAGCTTGACTAGCGCGCCCTACGAGCAGTACTTC. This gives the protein CASSLTSAPYEQYF.

This chain's CDR3 is CASRDRGQPQHF. The CDR3 DNA follows: TGTGCCAGTCGGGACAGGGGTCAGCCCCAGCATTTT. The chain uses TRBV19 and TRBJ1-5; the match to TRBD1 covers 10 bases. The junction had 1 base not matched to a gene; V was cut back by 8 bases and J by 6 bases. The CDR3 contains 12 residues. Germline-derived CDR1 and CDR2 are LNHDA and SQIVND (reference sequence).